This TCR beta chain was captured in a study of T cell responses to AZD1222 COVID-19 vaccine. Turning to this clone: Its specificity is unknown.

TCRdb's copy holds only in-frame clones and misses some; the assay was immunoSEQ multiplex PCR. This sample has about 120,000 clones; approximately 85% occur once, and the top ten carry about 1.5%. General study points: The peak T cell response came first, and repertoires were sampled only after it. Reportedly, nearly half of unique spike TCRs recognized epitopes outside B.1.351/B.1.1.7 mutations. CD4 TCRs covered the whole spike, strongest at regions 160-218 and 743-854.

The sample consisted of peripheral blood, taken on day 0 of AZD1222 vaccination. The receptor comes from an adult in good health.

The CDR3 is CAWSGHLELWNQPQHF. The CDR3 DNA reads TGTGCCTGGAGTGGACATTTGGAATTATGGAATCAGCCCCAGCATTTT. The V call is TRBV30, the J call TRBJ1-5; D is uncertain. CDR1 and CDR2 (germline): GTSNPN, SVGIG (reference sequence). This CDR3 has 16 residues. Trimming stripped 1 base from V and 4 bases from J, with 17 bases between.